Shown below are 5 T cell receptor beta chains from a single sample sequenced in a study of blood T cell repertoires in COVID-19. Only in-frame clones appear in the TCRdb table, and some are missing; sequencing was by immunoSEQ multiplex PCR. The sample records approximately 75,000 clones, roughly four fifths being singletons. The material sequenced was peripheral blood. The receptor set was obtained from a human donor in a cohort sampled during active COVID-19.

This rearrangement joins TRBV6-5 to TRBJ1-4, with D perhaps TRBD1 (5 bases). Germline assignment: CDR1 MNHEY and CDR2 SVGAGI. Between the trimmed V and J ends, which lost 6 bases and 7 bases, there was a span of 18 bases. This CDR3 has 15 residues. In nucleotides, the CDR3 is TGTGCCAGCAGCCCACGGGGGGGGATGAGTGAAAAACTGTTTTTT. Translating it yields CASSPRGGMSEKLFF.

The chain has TRBV2 and TRBJ2-6; tentative D call: TRBD2 (6 bases). Per germline, CDR1 SNHLY and CDR2 FYNNEI. Between the trimmed V and J ends, which lost 9 bases and 2 bases, there was a span of 14 bases. CDR3 length equals 15 residues. Written as DNA, the CDR3 is TGTGCCAGGGGGGGACGGGAAACTGGGGCCAACGTCCTGACTTTC. Its protein is CARGGRETGANVLTF.

This clone was picked up one time. The V call is TRBV2, the J call TRBJ1-2, with 8 bases matching TRBD1. The CDR3 is made up of 14 amino acids. After removal of 5 bases from V and 5 bases from J, the junction contained 7 bases not matched to a gene. Germline V lookup: CDR1 SNHLY, CDR2 FYNNEI. CDR3: CASSPGGVLYGYTF. Here the CDR3 DNA reads TGTGCCAGCAGTCCAGGGGGCGTTTTATATGGCTACACCTTC.

The CDR3 loop is CASSPGDRGQFF. The CDR3 DNA follows: TGTGCCAGCAGCCCGGGCGACAGGGGGCAGTTCTTC. This chain joins TRBV6-6 and TRBJ2-1; 8 positions agree with TRBD1. Germline V CDR1 and CDR2: MNHNY, SVGAGI (reference sequence). The V segment lost 6 bases and the J segment 12 bases; nucleotides outside the gene matches: 7. This CDR3 comprises 12 residues.

The chain couples TRBV12-5 to TRBJ1-2; possible D gene TRBD1, 6 bases. From germline, CDR1 is LGHNT and CDR2 FRNRAP. V gave up 5 bases and J gave up 8 bases, with 18 bases separating them. This CDR3 is 14 amino acids long. CDR3 region: CASGPGLDSLGYTF. In DNA form, the CDR3 reads TGTGCTAGTGGTCCGGGATTGGACAGCCTAGGCTACACCTTC.